One and the same sample provided the 9 T cell receptor beta chains below, sequenced in a study of T-cell memory formation after mild COVID-19. TCRdb processed the 5' RACE reads anew with MiXCR; each CDR3 protein has one entry. The table lists about 190,000 distinct CDR3 sequences, approximately 16% of them singletons. The material sequenced was PBMCs or a T cell subset sorted from them (not recorded which). The receptors originated from an adult woman who had mild COVID-19 (a few samples of this study predate the infection). Cell type and time point are not known.

The rearrangement joins TRBV12-3 or TRBV12-4 to TRBJ2-3; D remains unclear. The CDR3 is 12 residues long. V lost 8 bases, J lost 3 bases, and 9 bases lay in between. In DNA form, the CDR3 reads TGTGCCAGCGGCGAGGTAACAGATACGCAGTATTTT. Residues: CASGEVTDTQYF.

The chain combines TRBV2 with TRBJ2-7, with D perhaps assigned TRBD1 or TRBD2 (6 bases each). Trimming cost V 8 bases and J 4 bases, with 18 bases left between them. CDR3 length equals 14 residues. From germline, CDR1 is SNHLY and CDR2 FYNNEI. The CDR3 DNA is TGTGCCAGCCTCCGAGGGCAGGGGAGGTACGAGCAGTACTTC. It is translated as CASLRGQGRYEQYF. The full variable domain, its missing parts supplied by reference TRBV2 and TRBJ2-7, is EPEVTQTPSHQVTQMGQEVILRCVPISNHLYFYWYRQILGQKVEFLVSFYNNEISEKSEIFDDQFSVERPDGSNFTLKIRSTKLEDSAMYFCASLRGQGRYEQYFGPGTRLTVT.

The V call is TRBV3-1, the J call TRBJ1-1, with D tentatively TRBD1 (5 bases). Trimming removed 1 base at V and 4 bases at J, with 10 bases between. This CDR3 has 14 residues. Looked up from germline, CDR1 is LGHDT and CDR2 is YNNKEL (reference sequence). The CDR3 DNA reads TGTGCCAGCAGCCAAGCAGGGAGCGGCACTGAAGCTTTCTTT. Translation: CASSQAGSGTEAFF.

A few counts support this clonotype. The chain is built from TRBV3-1 and TRBJ1-2, with D hard to call. This CDR3 comprises 11 residues. Trimming cost V 1 base and J 8 bases, with 5 bases left between them. Germline CDR1 LGHDT, CDR2 YNNKEL (reference sequence). The CDR3 sequence: CASSQGSGYTF. CDR3 sequence (DNA): TGTGCCAGCAGCCAAGGGTCGGGCTACACCTTC.

This clonotype was counted a few times. J is TRBJ1-2 and V is TRBV12-3 or TRBV12-4; the match to TRBD1 covers 8 bases. J was trimmed by 2 bases and V by 3 bases; bases with no gene match: 5. The CDR3 spans 15 residues. The CDR3 reads CASSFRQGTNYGYTF. CDR3 nucleotides: TGTGCCAGCAGTTTTCGACAGGGGACGAACTATGGCTACACCTTC.

This clonotype was seen a few times. V is TRBV9 and J is TRBJ2-3; TRBD2 matches 7 bases. CDR3 length equals 15 residues. The junction had 6 bases not matched to a gene; V was cut back by 1 base and J by 4 bases. From germline, CDR1 is SGDLS and CDR2 YYNGEE. The chain's CDR3 is CASSVLGGSSDTQYF. The DNA of the CDR3 is TGTGCCAGCAGCGTATTGGGGGGGAGCTCAGATACGCAGTATTTT. Full variable domain (missing parts from reference TRBV9 and TRBJ2-3): DSGVTQTPKHLITATGQRVTLRCSPRSGDLSVYWYQQSLDQGLQFLIQYYNGEERAKGNILERFSAQQFPDLHSELNLSSLELGDSALYFCASSVLGGSSDTQYFGPGTRLTVL.

The CDR3 protein is CASSYPESIRDPDNEQFF. CDR3 coding DNA: TGTGCCAGCAGTTACCCTGAATCCATTAGGGACCCAGACAATGAGCAGTTCTTC. The chain couples TRBV6-2 or TRBV6-3 to TRBJ2-1, with D perhaps TRBD1 or TRBD2 (5 bases each). The CDR3 length is 18 residues. Looked up from germline, CDR1 is MNHEY and CDR2 is SVGEGT. The V end lost 2 bases, the J end lost 5 bases, and 22 bases lay between the germline ends.

J is TRBJ2-5 and V is TRBV4-3; 12 nucleotides match TRBD2. Unmatched junction bases numbered 1, after V lost 1 base and J lost 4 bases. Germline values: CDR1 LGHNA, CDR2 YSLEER. The CDR3 has 15 amino acids. The CDR3 reads CASSQGGLAGETQYF. The CDR3 DNA reads TGCGCCAGCAGCCAAGGGGGACTAGCGGGAGAGACCCAGTACTTC.

The CDR3: CASSSPPGLGFSYEQYF. DNA of the CDR3: TGTGCCAGCAGCTCGCCCCCGGGACTAGGTTTCTCCTACGAGCAGTACTTC. The chain links TRBV11-2 to TRBJ2-7, with TRBD2 identical over 8 bases. CDR3 length: 17 amino acids. Germline CDR1 SGHAT, CDR2 FQNNGV. V shed 4 bases and J 0 bases; nucleotides not matched to a gene: 11.